Each of the 10 T cell receptor beta chains below was sequenced from the same sample in a study of blood T cell repertoires in COVID-19. TCRdb's table, derived via immunoSEQ multiplex PCR, lists solely in-frame clones and lacks some. The sample shows about 160,000 clones, just under 80% of them seen only once. Sequencing was done on a sample of peripheral blood. These receptors all stem from a woman older than 75 with acute or convalescent COVID-19.

In its sample, this clone was seen a few times. This chain uses TRBV19 with TRBJ1-1; D possibly corresponds to TRBD1 (6 bases). This CDR3 region has 13 residues. The germline V and J ends were trimmed by 6 bases and 3 bases, with 11 bases remaining between them. The germline V gene encodes CDR1 LNHDA and CDR2 SQIVND (reference sequence). Written as DNA, the CDR3 is TGTGCCAGTAGCGGACAGAGAGACACTGAAGCTTTCTTT. Translating gives CASSGQRDTEAFF.

This chain uses TRBV10-1 with TRBJ2-1, with 11 positions matching TRBD2. Germline CDR1 and CDR2: WNHNN and SYGVQD (reference sequence). Trimming at V came to 2 bases and at J to 8 bases, leaving 11 bases not matched to a gene. The CDR3 extends over 17 amino acids. The CDR3, as DNA: TGCGCCAGCAGTGAGGCGCCAACTAGCGGGAGAGGTTATGAGCAGTTCTTC. Its translation is CASSEAPTSGRGYEQFF.

This sequence joins TRBV7-2 and TRBJ2-5; D call uncertain. The CDR3 is made up of 13 amino acids. V gave up 2 bases and J gave up 4 bases, with 8 bases separating them. Germline CDR1 reads SGHTA; CDR2 reads FQGNSA. CDR3 nucleotide sequence: TGTGCCAGCAGCTTATTTGCCGGAGAGACCCAGTACTTC. Translating it yields CASSLFAGETQYF.

The genes are TRBV6-1 and TRBJ2-3; TRBD2 matches at 10 bases. The CDR3 extends over 17 amino acids. Germline CDR1 is MNHNS and CDR2 is SASEGT. The trim removed 3 bases at V and 5 bases at J, leaving 11 bases unmatched. This chain's CDR3 is CASSEKRLAGFQDTQYF. In DNA, the CDR3 is TGTGCCAGCAGTGAGAAAAGACTAGCGGGCTTCCAAGATACGCAGTATTTT.

Note on this clone: One junction end disagrees with the germline gene, perhaps due to a read error. This chain connects TRBV7-2 to TRBJ2-7; the D gene is possibly TRBD2 (6 bases). The germline CDR1 and CDR2 sequences are SGHTA and FQGNSA. The CDR3 extends over 12 amino acids. The CDR3 reads CASSLTGTSSSF. In nucleotides, the CDR3 is TGTGCCAGCAGCCTCACCGGGACTTCCTCCTCCTTC.

The chain is built from TRBV2 and TRBJ1-2, with 10 bases identical to TRBD1. The CDR3 is 13 residues long. Germline V gives CDR1 SNHLY, CDR2 FYNNEI. V lost 5 bases and J lost 8; bases outside the gene matches: 5. The CDR3 DNA reads TGTGCCAGCAGTTTGACAGGGGGCGTAGGCTACACCTTC. It codes for CASSLTGGVGYTF.

The chain recombines TRBV27 with TRBJ2-1; 10 positions match TRBD1. The CDR3 length is 17 residues. CDR1 and CDR2 (germline): MNHEY, SMNVEV (reference sequence). V trimming: 4 bases; J trimming: 4 bases; junction bases outside the gene matches: 10. For the CDR3, the DNA is TGTGCCAGCAGTTCTTACCCCGGGACAGGGGATTACAATGAGCAGTTCTTC. The encoded protein is CASSSYPGTGDYNEQFF.

The chain has TRBV5-1 and TRBJ1-1; 7 bases line up with TRBD1. Germline CDR1 and CDR2: SGHRS and YFSETQ. The junction had 6 bases not matched to a gene; V was cut back by 4 bases and J by 0 bases. CDR3 length: 15 residues. CDR3 region: CASSPWTGMNTEAFF. CDR3 nucleotides: TGCGCCAGCAGCCCGTGGACAGGTATGAACACTGAAGCTTTCTTT.

The rearrangement uses TRBV18 and TRBJ2-4; 7 bases agree with TRBD1. The CDR3 loop spans 15 amino acids. Germline V gene lookup returns CDR1 KGHSH and CDR2 LQKENI. The V gene end was trimmed by 3 bases and the J gene end by 1 base; junction bases not matched to a gene: 3. CDR3 sequence: CASSPDRVAKNIQYF. For the CDR3, the DNA is TGTGCCAGCTCACCCGACAGGGTTGCCAAAAACATTCAGTACTTC.

The chain has TRBV18 and TRBJ1-1; 9 positions match TRBD1. The CDR3 length is 16 residues. Germline-derived CDR1 and CDR2 are KGHSH and LQKENI. J was trimmed by 3 bases and V by 4 bases; bases with no gene match: 9. CDR3 bases: TGTGCCAGCTCACACGCTCGACAGGGGGGGGACACTGAAGCTTTCTTT. The encoded protein is CASSHARQGGDTEAFF. Based on the CDR3 plus reference TRBV18 and TRBJ1-1, the full variable domain is NAGVMQNPRHLVRRRGQEARLRCSPMKGHSHVYWYRQLPEEGLKFMVYLQKENIIDESGMPKERFSAEFPKEGPSILRIQQVVRGDSAAYFCASSHARQGGDTEAFFGQGTRLTVV.